Listed below are T cell receptor beta chains from one sample, sequenced in a study of T cells in Graves' hyperthyroidism and ophthalmopathy. TCRdb reprocessed the multiplex PCR reads via MiXCR and lists one record per CDR3 protein. The data contain under 400,000 distinct CDR3 sequences, under 15% of them seen just once; the ten biggest clones take up 9.2%. Input material: blood. The receptors come from a woman younger than 30 with Graves' hyperthyroidism. Both conserved end residues are part of each CDR3. The order of the fields is D gene, clone size, J gene, V gene, CDR3 DNA, CDR3 protein. The D gene is left open where the match is weak. Clone size, where shown, is once, few, many, or a class for clones that have expanded.

d_gene: -; abundance: many; j_gene: TRBJ2-7; v_gene: TRBV3-1; CDR3nt: TGTGCCAGCAGCCAAGCCGGGCCCACCTACGAGCAGTACTTC; CDR3aa: CASSQAGPTYEQYF
d_gene: TRBD1; abundance: many; j_gene: TRBJ2-5; v_gene: TRBV3-1; CDR3nt: TGTGCCAGCAGCCAAGTTGGACAGGGGGGAGAGACCCAGTACTTC; CDR3aa: CASSQVGQGGETQYF
d_gene: TRBD1; abundance: many; j_gene: TRBJ2-2; v_gene: TRBV12-3/TRBV12-4; CDR3nt: TGTGCCAGCAGTCCCCGGACAGGGTCCACCGGGGAGCTGTTTTTT; CDR3aa: CASSPRTGSTGELFF
d_gene: TRBD1; abundance: -; j_gene: TRBJ1-2; v_gene: TRBV28; CDR3nt: TGTGCCAGCAGGGTAGACAGGGGGCATGGCTACACCTTC; CDR3aa: CASRVDRGHGYTF
d_gene: -; abundance: many; j_gene: TRBJ1-1; v_gene: TRBV7-9; CDR3nt: TGTGCCAGCAGACTACGGACAGCCACCTTGAACACTGAAGCTTTCTTT; CDR3aa: CASRLRTATLNTEAFF
d_gene: -; abundance: -; j_gene: TRBJ2-3; v_gene: TRBV2; CDR3nt: TGTGCCCTCAGGGACATTGGCACAGATACGCAGTATTTT; CDR3aa: CALRDIGTDTQYF
d_gene: -; abundance: many; j_gene: TRBJ2-1; v_gene: TRBV30; CDR3nt: TGTGCCTGGAGTGTACCCGGGCTCCCTCCTGAGCAGTTCTTC; CDR3aa: CAWSVPGLPPEQFF
d_gene: -; abundance: -; j_gene: TRBJ2-3; v_gene: TRBV9; CDR3nt: TGTGCCAGCAGCCCCATGGTTCGGGTAGGGCTTACTATCACAGATACGCAGTATTTT; CDR3aa: CASSPMVRVGLTITDTQYF
d_gene: -; abundance: many; j_gene: TRBJ2-1; v_gene: TRBV11-1; CDR3nt: TGTGCCAGCAGCCGTCGGGGGGCAACCTACAATGAGCAGTTCTTC; CDR3aa: CASSRRGATYNEQFF
d_gene: -; abundance: many; j_gene: TRBJ2-7; v_gene: TRBV5-1; CDR3nt: TGCGCCAGCAGCTTGCAGGGAGGAAGTTCCTACGAGCAGTACTTC; CDR3aa: CASSLQGGSSYEQYF
d_gene: -; abundance: many; j_gene: TRBJ1-2; v_gene: TRBV7-9; CDR3nt: TGTGCCAGCAGCTTCGTGGATGGCTACACCTTC; CDR3aa: CASSFVDGYTF
d_gene: -; abundance: -; j_gene: TRBJ1-6; v_gene: TRBV14; CDR3nt: TGTGCCAGCAGCCAAGAGATGAGGGTTTCACCCCTCCACTTT; CDR3aa: CASSQEMRVSPLHF
d_gene: TRBD1; abundance: many; j_gene: TRBJ2-2; v_gene: TRBV9; CDR3nt: TGTGCCAGCAGTGGGACAGCGAACACCGGGGAGCTGTTTTTT; CDR3aa: CASSGTANTGELFF
d_gene: TRBD1; abundance: many; j_gene: TRBJ1-1; v_gene: TRBV2; CDR3nt: TGTGCCAGCAAGCATCTGGACAGGGGAAATGGTGAAGCTTTCTTT; CDR3aa: CASKHLDRGNGEAFF
d_gene: -; abundance: many; j_gene: TRBJ1-2; v_gene: TRBV11-2; CDR3nt: TGTGCCAGCAGCTTCGCCGCTCGAGGCTACACCTTC; CDR3aa: CASSFAARGYTF
d_gene: -; abundance: many; j_gene: TRBJ2-3; v_gene: TRBV11-2; CDR3nt: TGTGCCAGCAGCTACGAGGGCAGGGGGAGGACAGATACGCAGTATTTT; CDR3aa: CASSYEGRGRTDTQYF
d_gene: TRBD1; abundance: many; j_gene: TRBJ1-4; v_gene: TRBV4-1; CDR3nt: TGCGCCAGCAGCCAGCAGGGGGGGCCTAATGAAAAACTGTTTTTT; CDR3aa: CASSQQGGPNEKLFF
d_gene: TRBD1; abundance: many; j_gene: TRBJ2-7; v_gene: TRBV18; CDR3nt: TGTGCCAGCTCACCTCCGGGGAAGGGGGCGCACGAGCAGTACTTC; CDR3aa: CASSPPGKGAHEQYF
d_gene: -; abundance: many; j_gene: TRBJ2-1; v_gene: TRBV2; CDR3nt: TGTGCTACAGGGAGCGGGACCTCCTACAATGAGCAGTTCTTC; CDR3aa: CATGSGTSYNEQFF
d_gene: -; abundance: many; j_gene: TRBJ2-3; v_gene: TRBV28; CDR3nt: TGTGCCAGCAGATTTTGGGCTAGCACAGATACGCAGTATTTT; CDR3aa: CASRFWASTDTQYF
d_gene: TRBD2; abundance: many; j_gene: TRBJ2-3; v_gene: TRBV7-3; CDR3nt: TGTGCCAGCAGCCCCTACGGGACTAGCGGGATTACAGATACGCAGTATTTT; CDR3aa: CASSPYGTSGITDTQYF
d_gene: -; abundance: few; j_gene: TRBJ1-2; v_gene: TRBV7-9; CDR3nt: TGTGCCAGCAGCTTACCCGCGACAGTAAATGGCTACACCTTC; CDR3aa: CASSLPATVNGYTF
d_gene: -; abundance: many; j_gene: TRBJ1-1; v_gene: TRBV27; CDR3nt: TGTGCCAGCAGCCGAGACTTCTTGAACACTGAAGCTTTCTTT; CDR3aa: CASSRDFLNTEAFF
d_gene: -; abundance: many; j_gene: TRBJ2-7; v_gene: TRBV20-1; CDR3nt: TGCAGTGCTCACGGGGGACAGCCAAATAAACCCTACGGGCAGTACTTC; CDR3aa: CSAHGGQPNKPYGQYF
d_gene: TRBD1; abundance: many; j_gene: TRBJ2-3; v_gene: TRBV5-1; CDR3nt: TGCGCCAGCAGTTACAACAGGGGCACAAGAGATACGCAGTATTTT; CDR3aa: CASSYNRGTRDTQYF
d_gene: -; abundance: many; j_gene: TRBJ1-1; v_gene: TRBV5-1; CDR3nt: TGCGCCAGCAGCAGCGGGTCCCGAGGGACTGAAGCTTTCTTT; CDR3aa: CASSSGSRGTEAFF
d_gene: TRBD1; abundance: few; j_gene: TRBJ1-5; v_gene: TRBV20-1; CDR3nt: TGCAGTGCTCCCCGGGGACAGGGGAATCAGCCCCAGCATTTT; CDR3aa: CSAPRGQGNQPQHF